This paragraph reports one TCR beta chain. The source of the sample is a study of blood T cell repertoires in COVID-19. Under the authors' procedure: Estimation of nucleated cell counts was performed using reference gene primer amplification. The assay was immunoSEQ multiplex PCR, and TCRdb's table has in-frame clones only and misses some. That table furnishes V, J and clone size, whereas the DNA furnished D and trimming. Here the sample spans 150,000 to 200,000 clones, roughly 93% being singletons. The CDR3 is 19 amino acids. Trimming took off 1 base at V and 4 bases at J, with 24 bases between the two ends. Germline values: CDR1 LGHDT, CDR2 YNNKEL (reference sequence).

The gene calls are TRBV3-1 (or the pseudogene TRBV3-2) and TRBJ2-3; tentative D call: TRBD2 (5 bases). Specimen: peripheral blood. This sequence originates from a woman aged 50 to 60 with acute or convalescent COVID-19. The CDR3 region is CASSQGYSGRLRGSDTQYF. The CDR3 region has the DNA TGTGCCAGCAGCCAAGGATACTCTGGACGGCTCCGAGGGTCAGATACGCAGTATTTT.